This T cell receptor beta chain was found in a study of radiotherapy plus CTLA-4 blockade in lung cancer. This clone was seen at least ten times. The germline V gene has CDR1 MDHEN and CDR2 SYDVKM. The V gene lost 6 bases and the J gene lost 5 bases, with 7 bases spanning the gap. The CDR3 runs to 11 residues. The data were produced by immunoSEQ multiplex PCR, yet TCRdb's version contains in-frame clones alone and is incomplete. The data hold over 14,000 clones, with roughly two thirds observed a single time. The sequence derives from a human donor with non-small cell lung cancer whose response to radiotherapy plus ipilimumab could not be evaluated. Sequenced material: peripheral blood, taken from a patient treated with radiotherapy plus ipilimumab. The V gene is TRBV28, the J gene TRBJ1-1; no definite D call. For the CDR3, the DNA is TGTGCCAGCAGACAGATGACTGAAGCTTTCTTT. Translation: CASRQMTEAFF.